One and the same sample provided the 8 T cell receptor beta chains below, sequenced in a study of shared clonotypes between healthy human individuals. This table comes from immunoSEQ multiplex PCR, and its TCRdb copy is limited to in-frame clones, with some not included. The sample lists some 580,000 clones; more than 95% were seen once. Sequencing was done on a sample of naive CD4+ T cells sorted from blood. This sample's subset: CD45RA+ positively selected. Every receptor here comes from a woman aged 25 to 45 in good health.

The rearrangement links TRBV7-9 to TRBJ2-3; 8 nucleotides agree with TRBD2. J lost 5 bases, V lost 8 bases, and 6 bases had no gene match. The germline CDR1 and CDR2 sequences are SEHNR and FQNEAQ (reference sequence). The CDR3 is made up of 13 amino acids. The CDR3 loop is CASGAGAGDTQYF. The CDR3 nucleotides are TGTGCCAGCGGAGCGGGAGCGGGAGATACGCAGTATTTT.

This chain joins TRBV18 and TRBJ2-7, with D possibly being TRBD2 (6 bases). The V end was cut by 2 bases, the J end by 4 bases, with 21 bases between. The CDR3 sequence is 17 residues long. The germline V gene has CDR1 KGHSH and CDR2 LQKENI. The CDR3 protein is CASSPYDTGGNKYEQYF. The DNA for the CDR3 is TGTGCCAGCTCACCATATGACACGGGCGGGAATAAGTACGAGCAGTACTTC.

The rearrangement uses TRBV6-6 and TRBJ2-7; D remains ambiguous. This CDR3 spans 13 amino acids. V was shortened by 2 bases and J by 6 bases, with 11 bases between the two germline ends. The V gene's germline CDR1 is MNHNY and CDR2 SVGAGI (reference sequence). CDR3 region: CASSYPTAPEQYF. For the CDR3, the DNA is TGTGCCAGCAGTTACCCGACGGCGCCCGAGCAGTACTTC.

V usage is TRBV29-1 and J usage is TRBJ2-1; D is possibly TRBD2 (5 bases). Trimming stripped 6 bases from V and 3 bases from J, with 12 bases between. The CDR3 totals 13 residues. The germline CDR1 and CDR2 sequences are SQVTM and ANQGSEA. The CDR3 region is CSVEVPGYNEQFF. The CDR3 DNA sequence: TGCAGCGTGGAGGTCCCGGGCTACAATGAGCAGTTCTTC.

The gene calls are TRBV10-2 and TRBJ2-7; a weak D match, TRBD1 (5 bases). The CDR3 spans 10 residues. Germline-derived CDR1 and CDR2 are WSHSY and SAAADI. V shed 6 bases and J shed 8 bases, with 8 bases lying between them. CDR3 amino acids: CASRGLKQYF. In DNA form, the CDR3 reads TGCGCCAGCAGGGGGCTAAAGCAGTACTTC.

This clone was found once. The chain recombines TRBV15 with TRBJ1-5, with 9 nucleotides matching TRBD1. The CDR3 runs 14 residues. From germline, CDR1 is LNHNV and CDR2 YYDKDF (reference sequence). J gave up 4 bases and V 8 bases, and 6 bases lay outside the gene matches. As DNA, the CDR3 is TGTGCCACCGTAATAGACAGGGGGAATCAGCCCCAGCATTTT. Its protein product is CATVIDRGNQPQHF.

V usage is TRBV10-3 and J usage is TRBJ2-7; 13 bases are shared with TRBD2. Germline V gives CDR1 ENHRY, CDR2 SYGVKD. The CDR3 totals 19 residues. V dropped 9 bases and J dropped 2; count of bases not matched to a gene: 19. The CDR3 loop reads CAMGTGRETGTSGTYEQYF. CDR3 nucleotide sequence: TGTGCCATGGGGACAGGGAGGGAGACCGGGACTAGCGGGACCTACGAGCAGTACTTC.

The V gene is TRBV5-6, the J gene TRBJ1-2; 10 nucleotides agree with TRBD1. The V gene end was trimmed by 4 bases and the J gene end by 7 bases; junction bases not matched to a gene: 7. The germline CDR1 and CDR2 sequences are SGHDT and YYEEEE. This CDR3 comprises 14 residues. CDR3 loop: CASSEAGTGVGYTF. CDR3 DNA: TGTGCCAGCAGCGAGGCCGGGACAGGGGTTGGCTACACCTTC. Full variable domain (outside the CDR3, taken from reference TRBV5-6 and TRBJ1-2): DAGVTQSPTHLIKTRGQQVTLRCSPKSGHDTVSWYQQALGQGPQFIFQYYEEEERQRGNFPDRFSGHQFPNYSSELNVNALLLGDSALYLCASSEAGTGVGYTFGSGTRLTVV.